The rows below give T cell receptor beta chains drawn from one sample of a study of cytomegalovirus exposure and HLA in healthy donors. The protocol was immunoSEQ multiplex PCR, while the TCRdb copy is restricted to in-frame clones and leaves out a portion. The sample holds 130,000 to 150,000 clones, roughly 80% seen once. Source material: PBMCs. The origin of the receptors is a boy younger than 10 in good health and CMV-seronegative. CDR3s include the opening cysteine and the closing phenylalanine or tryptophan. A D gene is named only where the DNA matches it firmly. Clone size is not always given. Where it is, it says once, few, many or a class for expanded clones.

d_gene	abundance	v_gene	j_gene	CDR3nt	CDR3aa
TRBD2	.	TRBV5-1	TRBJ2-5	TGCGCCAGCACCCCGGGGGGGACCGAAGAGACCCAGTACTTC	CASTPGGTEETQYF
TRBD2	.	TRBV5-1	TRBJ2-5	TGCGCCAGCAGCTCAAACTTAGCGGGAGGTCAAGAGACCCAGTACTTC	CASSSNLAGGQETQYF
.	.	TRBV6-5	TRBJ1-4	TGTGCCAGCAGCCGGACTCACAAGGCTGAAAAACTGTTTTTT	CASSRTHKAEKLFF
TRBD2	.	TRBV4-3	TRBJ2-1	TGCGCCAGCAGCCAGCGGGGGGGTGAGCAGTTCTTC	CASSQRGGEQFF
.	.	TRBV10-3	TRBJ1-1	TGTGCCATCAGCAGTGTGAACACTGAAGCTTTCTTT	CAISSVNTEAFF
.	.	TRBV18	TRBJ1-1	TGTGCCAGCTCACCGTACCGGGAGGAGAACACTGAAGCTTTCTTT	CASSPYREENTEAFF
.	.	TRBV2	TRBJ1-1	TGTGCCAGCAGTGAGAATATGGGGGGGGAAGCTTTCTTT	CASSENMGGEAFF
TRBD1	.	TRBV4-3	TRBJ2-6	TGCGCCAGCAGCCAAGACGAGACAGGGGTCGGGGCCAACGTCCTGACTTTC	CASSQDETGVGANVLTF
.	.	TRBV5-1	TRBJ2-2	TGCGCCAGCCGGGGTTTCGGGGGCACCGGGGAGCTGTTTTTT	CASRGFGGTGELFF
.	.	TRBV9	TRBJ2-4	TGTGCCAGCAGCGCAACTCAGGGGAGTGGAAACATTCAGTACTTC	CASSATQGSGNIQYF
.	.	TRBV5-3	TRBJ2-3	TGTGCCAGAAGTCGCGATAAACAGGCCTGCACAGATACGCAGTATTTT	CARSRDKQACTDTQYF
.	.	TRBV6-1	TRBJ1-1	TGTGCCAGCAGTAATTCCCGGGGGTATGAAGCTTTCTTT	CASSNSRGYEAFF
.	once	TRBV5-1	TRBJ2-5	TGCGCCAGCAGCCACCAAACCGGGACACAAGGGACCCAGTACTTC	CASSHQTGTQGTQYF
.	.	TRBV12-5	TRBJ2-2	TGTGCTAGTGGTTTGCTGGCCCCCCGAAAAGCGCTAACTAGCACCGGGGAGCTGTTTTTT	CASGLLAPRKALTSTGELFF
TRBD1	few	TRBV6-1	TRBJ2-3	TGTGCCAGCATTTTACAGGGGGGAAGCACAGATACGCAGTATTTT	CASILQGGSTDTQYF
TRBD1	.	TRBV9	TRBJ1-2	TGTGCCAGCAGCCCCCGCCACACAGGGGGCCCTAACTATGGCTACACCTTC	CASSPRHTGGPNYGYTF
.	.	TRBV10-3	TRBJ1-4	TGTGCCATCAGTGAACAGGATGAAAAACTGTTTTTT	CAISEQDEKLFF
TRBD2	once	TRBV11-1	TRBJ2-1	TGTGCCAGCTCATTGGTGGGACTAGGGGTCGGAGGTGAGCAGTTCTTC	CASSLVGLGVGGEQFF
.	few	TRBV11-2	TRBJ2-3	TGTGCCAGCAGCTTTATCGGGGGAAAATCTAGCACAGATACGCAGTATTTT	CASSFIGGKSSTDTQYF
TRBD1	.	TRBV7-3	TRBJ2-1	TGTGCCAGCAGCAAGACAGGGATGAGCTCCTACAATGAGCAGTTCTTC	CASSKTGMSSYNEQFF